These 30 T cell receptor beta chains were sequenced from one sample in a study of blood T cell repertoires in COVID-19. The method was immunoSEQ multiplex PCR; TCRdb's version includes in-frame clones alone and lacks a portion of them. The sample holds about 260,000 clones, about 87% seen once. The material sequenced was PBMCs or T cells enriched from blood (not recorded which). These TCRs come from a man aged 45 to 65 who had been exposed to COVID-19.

CDR3 amino acids: CASSRGLAGGEQYV. DNA of the CDR3: TGCGCCAGCAGCCGGGGACTAGCGGGAGGAGAGCAGTACGTC. This sequence joins TRBV4-1 and TRBJ2-7, with 15 nucleotides matching TRBD2. The ends lost 4 bases at V and 7 bases at J; junction bases unmatched: 2. The germline V gene encodes CDR1 MGHRA and CDR2 YSYEKL. The CDR3 length is 14 residues.

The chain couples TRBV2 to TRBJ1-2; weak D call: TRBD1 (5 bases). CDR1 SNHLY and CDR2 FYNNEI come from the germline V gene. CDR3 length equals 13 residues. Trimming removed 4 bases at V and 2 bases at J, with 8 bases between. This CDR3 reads CASSGQLNYGYTF. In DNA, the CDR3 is TGTGCCAGCAGTGGACAGTTGAACTATGGCTACACCTTC.

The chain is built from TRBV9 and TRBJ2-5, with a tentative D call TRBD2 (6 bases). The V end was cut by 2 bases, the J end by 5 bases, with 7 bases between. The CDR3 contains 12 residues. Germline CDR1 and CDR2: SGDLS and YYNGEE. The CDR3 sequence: CASSVEGETQYF. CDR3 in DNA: TGTGCCAGCAGCGTGGAGGGGGAGACCCAGTACTTC.

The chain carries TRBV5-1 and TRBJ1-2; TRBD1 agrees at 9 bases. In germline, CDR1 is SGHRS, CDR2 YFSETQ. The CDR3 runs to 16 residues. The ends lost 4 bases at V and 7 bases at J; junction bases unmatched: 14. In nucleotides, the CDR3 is TGCGCCAGCAGCACTCCGGACAGGGGACTCGCTAGTGGCTACACCTTC. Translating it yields CASSTPDRGLASGYTF.

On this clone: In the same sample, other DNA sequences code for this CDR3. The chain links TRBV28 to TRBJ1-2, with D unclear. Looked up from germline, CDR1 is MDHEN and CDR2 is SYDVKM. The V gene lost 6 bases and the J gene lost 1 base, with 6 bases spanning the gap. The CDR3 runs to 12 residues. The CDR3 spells CASSGLNYGYTF. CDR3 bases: TGTGCCAGCAGCGGTCTTAACTATGGCTACACCTTC.

The CDR3 sequence is CASTPRWNTEAFF. The CDR3 nucleotides read TGTGCCAGCACCCCGAGATGGAACACTGAAGCTTTCTTT. The chain carries TRBV12-3 or TRBV12-4 and TRBJ1-1; D is unresolved. The V end was cut by 7 bases, the J end by 1 base, with 10 bases between. The CDR3 contains 13 residues.

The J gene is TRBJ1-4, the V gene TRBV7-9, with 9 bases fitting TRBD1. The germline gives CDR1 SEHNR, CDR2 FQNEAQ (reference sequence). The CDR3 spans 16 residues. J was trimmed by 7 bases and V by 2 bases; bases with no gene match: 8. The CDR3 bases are TGTGCCAGCAGCTTATCCGGGACAGGGTGGGGTGAAAAACTGTTTTTT. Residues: CASSLSGTGWGEKLFF.

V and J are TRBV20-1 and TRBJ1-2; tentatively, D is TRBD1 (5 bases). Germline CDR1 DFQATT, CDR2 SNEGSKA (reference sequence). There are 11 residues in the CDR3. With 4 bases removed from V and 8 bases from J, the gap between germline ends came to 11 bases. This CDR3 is CSAKDTGGYTF. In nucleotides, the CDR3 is TGCAGTGCTAAGGACACCGGAGGCTACACCTTC.

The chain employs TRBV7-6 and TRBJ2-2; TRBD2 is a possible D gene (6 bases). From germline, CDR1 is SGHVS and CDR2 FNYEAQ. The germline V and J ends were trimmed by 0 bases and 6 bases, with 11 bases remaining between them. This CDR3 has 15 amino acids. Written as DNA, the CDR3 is TGTGCCAGCAGCTTAGCGGAGGGGTTCCCCGGGGAGCTGTTTTTT. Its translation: CASSLAEGFPGELFF.

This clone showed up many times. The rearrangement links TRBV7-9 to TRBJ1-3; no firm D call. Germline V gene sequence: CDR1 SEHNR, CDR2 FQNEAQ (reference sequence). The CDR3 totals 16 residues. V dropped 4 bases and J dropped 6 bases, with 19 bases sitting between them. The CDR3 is CASSSPFRGAENTIYF. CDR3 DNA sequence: TGTGCCAGCAGCTCCCCCTTCAGAGGAGCGGAAAACACCATATATTTT.

The CDR3 DNA is TGTGCCAGCAGCTTGGGACAGAACTATGGCTACACCTTC. Translating gives CASSLGQNYGYTF. The chain joins TRBV7-2 to TRBJ1-2; the match to TRBD1 covers 7 bases. The germline gives CDR1 SGHTA, CDR2 FQGNSA. Trimming at V came to 3 bases and at J to 2 bases, leaving 0 bases not matched to a gene. The CDR3 contains 13 residues.

CDR3 nucleotides: TGTGCCAGCAGCTTAGAGGGACAGGTTGAGCAGTTCTTC. It specifies CASSLEGQVEQFF. V usage is TRBV7-9 and J usage is TRBJ2-1; 8 bases match TRBD1. V shed 1 base and J 9 bases; nucleotides not matched to a gene: 2. The CDR3 is 13 residues long. Per germline, CDR1 SEHNR and CDR2 FQNEAQ (reference sequence).

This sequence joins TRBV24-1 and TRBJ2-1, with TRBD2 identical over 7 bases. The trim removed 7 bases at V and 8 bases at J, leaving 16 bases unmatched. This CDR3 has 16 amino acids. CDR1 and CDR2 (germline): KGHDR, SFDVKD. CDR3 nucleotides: TGTGCCACCAGCCCCGTGGTGGCGGGAGAATATGATGAGCAGTTCTTC. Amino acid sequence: CATSPVVAGEYDEQFF.

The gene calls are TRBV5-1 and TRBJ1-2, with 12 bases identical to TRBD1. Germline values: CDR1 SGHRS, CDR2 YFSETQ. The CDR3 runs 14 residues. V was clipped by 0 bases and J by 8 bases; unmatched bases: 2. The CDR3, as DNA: TGCGCCAGCAGCTTGGCCGGGACAGGGGGCGGCTACACCTTC. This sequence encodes CASSLAGTGGGYTF.

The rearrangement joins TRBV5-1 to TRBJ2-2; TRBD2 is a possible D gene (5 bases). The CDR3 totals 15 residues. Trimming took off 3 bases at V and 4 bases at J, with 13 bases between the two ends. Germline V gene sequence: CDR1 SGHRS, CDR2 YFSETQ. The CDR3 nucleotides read TGCGCCAGCAGCTCCGGTACCCGGGGCACCGGGGAGCTGTTTTTT. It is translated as CASSSGTRGTGELFF.

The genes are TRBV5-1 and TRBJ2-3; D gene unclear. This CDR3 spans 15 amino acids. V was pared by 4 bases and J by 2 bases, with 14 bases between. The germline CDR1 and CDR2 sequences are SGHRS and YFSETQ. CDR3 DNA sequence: TGCGCCAGCAGCCTTATGCACGGGTACACAGATACGCAGTATTTT. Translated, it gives CASSLMHGYTDTQYF.

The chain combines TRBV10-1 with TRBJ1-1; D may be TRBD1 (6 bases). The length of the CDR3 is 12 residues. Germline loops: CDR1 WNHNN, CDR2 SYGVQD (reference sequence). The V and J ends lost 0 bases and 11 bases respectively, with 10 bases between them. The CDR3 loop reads CASSESHREAFF. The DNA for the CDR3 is TGCGCCAGCAGTGAGTCGCACAGGGAGGCTTTCTTT.

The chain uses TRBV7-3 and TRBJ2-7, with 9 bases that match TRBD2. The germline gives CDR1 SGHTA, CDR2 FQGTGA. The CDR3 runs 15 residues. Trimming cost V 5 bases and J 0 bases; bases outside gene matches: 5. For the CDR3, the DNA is TGTGCCAGCAGCCCTCTAGCGGGGAGCTCCTACGAGCAGTACTTC. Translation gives CASSPLAGSSYEQYF.

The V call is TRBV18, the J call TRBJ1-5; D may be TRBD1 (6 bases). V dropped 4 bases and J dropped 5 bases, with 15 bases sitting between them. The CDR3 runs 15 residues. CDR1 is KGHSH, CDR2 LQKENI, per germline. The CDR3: CASSLHRDTDQPQHF. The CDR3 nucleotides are TGTGCCAGCTCACTGCACCGGGACACCGATCAGCCCCAGCATTTT.

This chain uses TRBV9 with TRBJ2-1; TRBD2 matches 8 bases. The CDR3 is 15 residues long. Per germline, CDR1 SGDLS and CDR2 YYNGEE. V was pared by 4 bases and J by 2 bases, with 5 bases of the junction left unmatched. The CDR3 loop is CASSPGGGTYNEQFF. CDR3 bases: TGTGCCAGCAGCCCGGGGGGGGGCACCTACAATGAGCAGTTCTTC.

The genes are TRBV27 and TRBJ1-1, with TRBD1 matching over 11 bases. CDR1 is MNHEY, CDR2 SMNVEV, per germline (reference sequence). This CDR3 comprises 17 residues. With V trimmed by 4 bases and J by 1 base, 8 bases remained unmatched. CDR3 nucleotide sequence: TGTGCCAGCAGTTCCTGGACAGGGGGCGCTGGGAACACTGAAGCTTTCTTT. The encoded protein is CASSSWTGGAGNTEAFF.

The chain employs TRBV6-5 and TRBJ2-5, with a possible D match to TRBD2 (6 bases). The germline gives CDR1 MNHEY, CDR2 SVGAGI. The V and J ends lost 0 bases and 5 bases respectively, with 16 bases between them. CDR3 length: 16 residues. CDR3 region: CASSYSGEGSGETQYF. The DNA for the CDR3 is TGTGCCAGCAGTTACTCGGGAGAGGGGAGCGGGGAGACCCAGTACTTC.

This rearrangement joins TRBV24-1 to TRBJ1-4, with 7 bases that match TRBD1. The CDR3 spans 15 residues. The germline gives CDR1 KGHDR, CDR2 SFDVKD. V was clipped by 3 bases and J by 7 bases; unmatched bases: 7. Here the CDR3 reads CATSDVTGSGEKLFF. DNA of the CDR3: TGTGCCACCAGTGATGTGACAGGGTCGGGTGAAAAACTGTTTTTT.

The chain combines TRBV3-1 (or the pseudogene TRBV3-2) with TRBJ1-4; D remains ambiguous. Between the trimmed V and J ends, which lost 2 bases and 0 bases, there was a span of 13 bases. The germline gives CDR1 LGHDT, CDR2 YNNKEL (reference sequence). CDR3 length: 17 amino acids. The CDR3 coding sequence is TGTGCCAGCAGCCAATTCCTTCTCTCTGCAACTAATGAAAAACTGTTTTTT. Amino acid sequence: CASSQFLLSATNEKLFF.

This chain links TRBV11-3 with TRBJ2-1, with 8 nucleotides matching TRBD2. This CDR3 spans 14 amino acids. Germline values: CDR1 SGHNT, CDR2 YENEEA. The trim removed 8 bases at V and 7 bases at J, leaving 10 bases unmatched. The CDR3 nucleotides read TGTGCCAGCGGGGGACTAGGATTGATAAATGAGCAGTTCTTC. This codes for CASGGLGLINEQFF. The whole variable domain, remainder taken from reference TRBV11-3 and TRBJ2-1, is EAGVVQSPRYKIIEKKQPVAFWCNPISGHNTLYWYLQNLGQGPELLIRYENEEAVDDSQLPKDRFSAERLKGVDSTLKIQPAELGDSAVYLCASGGLGLINEQFFGPGTRLTVL.

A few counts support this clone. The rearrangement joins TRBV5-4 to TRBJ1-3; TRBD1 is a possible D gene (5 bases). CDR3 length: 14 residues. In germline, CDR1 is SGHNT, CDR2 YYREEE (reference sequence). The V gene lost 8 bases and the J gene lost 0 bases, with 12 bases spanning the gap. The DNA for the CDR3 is TGTGCCAGTACCGACAGAGTCTCTGGAAACACCATATATTTT. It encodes CASTDRVSGNTIYF.

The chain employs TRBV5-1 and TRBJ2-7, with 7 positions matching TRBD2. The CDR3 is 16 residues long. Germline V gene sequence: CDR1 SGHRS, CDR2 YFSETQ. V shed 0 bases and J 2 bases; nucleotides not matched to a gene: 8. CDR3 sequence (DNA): TGCGCCAGCAGCTTGGATGGACCGGGACTAACCTACGAGCAGTACTTC. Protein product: CASSLDGPGLTYEQYF.

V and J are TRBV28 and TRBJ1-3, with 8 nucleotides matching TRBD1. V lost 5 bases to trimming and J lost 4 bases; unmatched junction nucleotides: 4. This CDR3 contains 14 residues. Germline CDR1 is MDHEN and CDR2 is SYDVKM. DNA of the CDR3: TGTGCCAGCAGTGGGGGACAGGCCGGAAACACCATATATTTT. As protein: CASSGGQAGNTIYF.

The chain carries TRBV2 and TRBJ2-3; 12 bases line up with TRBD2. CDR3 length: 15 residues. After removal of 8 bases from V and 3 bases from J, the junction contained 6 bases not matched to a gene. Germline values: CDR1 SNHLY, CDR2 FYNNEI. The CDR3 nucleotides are TGTGCCAGCGAGAGACTAGCGGGAGTTACAGATACGCAGTATTTT. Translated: CASERLAGVTDTQYF.

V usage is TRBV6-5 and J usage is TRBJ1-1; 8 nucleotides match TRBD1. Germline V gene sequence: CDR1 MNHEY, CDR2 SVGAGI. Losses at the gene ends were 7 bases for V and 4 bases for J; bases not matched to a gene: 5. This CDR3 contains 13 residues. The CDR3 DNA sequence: TGTGCCAGCAACCTGGACAGGGTCACTGAAGCTTTCTTT. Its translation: CASNLDRVTEAFF.